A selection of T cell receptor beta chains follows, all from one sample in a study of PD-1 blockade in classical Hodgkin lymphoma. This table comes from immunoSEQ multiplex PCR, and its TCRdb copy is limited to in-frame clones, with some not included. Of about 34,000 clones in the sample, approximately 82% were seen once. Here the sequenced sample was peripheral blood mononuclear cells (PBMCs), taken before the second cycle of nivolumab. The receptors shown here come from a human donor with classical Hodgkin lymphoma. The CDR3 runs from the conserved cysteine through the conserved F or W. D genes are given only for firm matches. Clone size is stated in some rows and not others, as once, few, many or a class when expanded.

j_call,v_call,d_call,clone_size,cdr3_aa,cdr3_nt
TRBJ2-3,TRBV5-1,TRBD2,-,CASSLGGDTQYF,TGCGCCAGCAGCCTGGGGGGGGATACGCAGTATTTT
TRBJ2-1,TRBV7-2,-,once,CASSSYKWDEQFF,TGTGCCAGCAGCTCGTATAAATGGGATGAGCAGTTCTTC
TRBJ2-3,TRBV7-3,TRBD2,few,CASSFGLAGSLDTQYF,TGTGCCAGCAGCTTTGGACTAGCGGGGTCCCTAGATACGCAGTATTTT
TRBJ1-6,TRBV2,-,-,CASSGQVDSPLHF,TGTGCCAGCAGTGGACAGGTAGATTCACCCCTCCACTTT
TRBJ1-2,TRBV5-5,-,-,CASSLTLGQIYGYTF,TGTGCCAGCAGCCTCACCCTTGGACAGATCTATGGCTACACCTTC
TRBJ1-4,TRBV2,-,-,CASSVGRDATNEKLFF,TGTGCCAGCAGTGTGGGCAGGGATGCAACTAATGAAAAACTGTTTTTT
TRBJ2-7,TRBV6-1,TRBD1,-,CASRWGQGSSYEQYF,TGTGCCAGCAGATGGGGACAGGGGAGCTCCTACGAGCAGTACTTC
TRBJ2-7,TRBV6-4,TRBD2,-,CEITSGGTRSSYEQYF,TGCGAAATCACTAGCGGGGGCACGAGGAGCTCCTACGAGCAGTACTTC
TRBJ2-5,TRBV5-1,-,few,CASSPGGTIQETQYF,TGCGCCAGCAGCCCGGGTGGGACCATTCAAGAGACCCAGTACTTC
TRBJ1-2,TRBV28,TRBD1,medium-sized,CASSLRQGWAPMYGYTF,TGTGCCAGCAGCCTTAGACAGGGTTGGGCTCCCATGTATGGCTACACCTTC
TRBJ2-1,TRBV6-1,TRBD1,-,CASSGTRDRPQFF,TGTGCCAGCAGTGGGACCCGGGACAGACCTCAGTTCTTC